A selection of T cell receptor beta chains follows, all from one sample in a study of blood T cell repertoires in COVID-19. The protocol was immunoSEQ multiplex PCR, while the TCRdb copy is restricted to in-frame clones and leaves out a portion. This sample has about 310,000 clones; around 87% occur once, and the top ten carry less than 9.5%. The sequenced sample was peripheral blood. The receptors were sampled from a woman between 50 and 59 years old who had recovered from COVID-19. CDR3s include the opening cysteine and the closing phenylalanine or tryptophan. The D gene is left open where the match is weak. The size of a clone is reported for some rows only, either as once, few or many, or as a class for expanded clones.

J,D,size,V,DNA,CDR3
TRBJ2-7,NA,few,TRBV7-9,TGTGCCAGCTGTTCTGAGAACTCCTACGAGCAGTACTTC,CASCSENSYEQYF
TRBJ2-2,TRBD1,NA,TRBV7-3,TGTGCCAGCAGCTTATTGCGCCCCGGGACAGGGGGCGACACCGGGGAGCTGTTTTTT,CASSLLRPGTGGDTGELFF
TRBJ2-1,TRBD2,NA,TRBV5-4,TGTGCCAGCAGCGAACCGGGACTAGCGCTCAGCGGAGCCTACAATGAGCAGTTCTTC,CASSEPGLALSGAYNEQFF
TRBJ2-1,NA,NA,TRBV15,TGTGCCACCAGCACGGGGACAACCAATGAGCAGTTCTTC,CATSTGTTNEQFF
TRBJ1-2,TRBD1,NA,TRBV6-2/TRBV6-3,TGTGCCAGCAGTTACGAGGCCTCTACAGGGGTATATGGCTACACCTTC,CASSYEASTGVYGYTF
TRBJ2-7,TRBD1,NA,TRBV11-3,TGTGCCAGCAGACCACCGGGACAGGGGTTCGAGCAGTACTTC,CASRPPGQGFEQYF
TRBJ1-1,NA,NA,TRBV28,TGTGCCAGCAGTCCTCCCTCCCTAGCAAAGAACACTGAAGCTTTCTTT,CASSPPSLAKNTEAFF
TRBJ2-7,TRBD1,NA,TRBV20-1,TGCAGTGCTAGTGGCAGGGGGCACGAGCAGTACTTC,CSASGRGHEQYF
TRBJ2-2,TRBD1,NA,TRBV11-3,TGTGCCAGCAGCACGAAACTCTTCGGGACAGGGACCGGGGAGCTGTTTTTT,CASSTKLFGTGTGELFF
TRBJ1-1,NA,NA,TRBV19,TGTGCCAGTAATTCCCCCGGACGAGGGACGGTTACCGGGACAATGAACACTGAAGCTTTCTTT,CASNSPGRGTVTGTMNTEAFF
TRBJ1-1,NA,NA,TRBV5-1,TGCGCCAGCAGCCCCGCGGGGGCGTACACTGAAGCTTTCTTT,CASSPAGAYTEAFF
TRBJ2-1,NA,NA,TRBV5-1,TGCGCCAGCACGGCGGTCACTCGGGGTGAGCAGTTCTTC,CASTAVTRGEQFF
TRBJ1-6,TRBD1,NA,TRBV19,TGTGCCAGTAGTATAGTATTGGCGAGGGGGCAGTCACCCCTCCACTTT,CASSIVLARGQSPLHF
TRBJ2-3,TRBD2,NA,TRBV6-2/TRBV6-3,TGTGCCAGCAGTTACTCTACAGCGGGGGGAGAAGATACGCAGTATTTT,CASSYSTAGGEDTQYF
TRBJ1-5,TRBD1,NA,TRBV28,TGTGCCAGCAGTCCGCCGACCGGACAGGCGATCAAGCCCCAGCATTTT,CASSPPTGQAIKPQHF
TRBJ1-1,NA,NA,TRBV7-9,TGTGCCAGCAGCTTAGCAGGACCTCTCGCGGGAGCTTTCTTT,CASSLAGPLAGAFF
TRBJ1-5,NA,NA,TRBV19,TGTGCCAGTAGTATAGATAGAAGCCAGCCCCAGCATTTT,CASSIDRSQPQHF
TRBJ1-5,NA,NA,TRBV5-1,TGCGCCAGCAGCTTGACAGGTTCGGGTCAGCCCCAGCATTTT,CASSLTGSGQPQHF
TRBJ2-5,NA,NA,TRBV7-2,TGTGCCAGCAGCTTAGATTCATCAGGGTTGGAGACCCAGTACTTC,CASSLDSSGLETQYF
TRBJ1-2,NA,NA,TRBV7-9,TGTGCCAGCAGCTTAGCGCTGGCAGGAGGGGACTATGGCTACACCTTC,CASSLALAGGDYGYTF
TRBJ1-2,NA,NA,TRBV29-1,TGCAGCGTTGATAGTAGCTCTGGCTACACCTTC,CSVDSSSGYTF
TRBJ2-7,NA,NA,TRBV27,TGTGCCAGCAGTTTCTCAGGGGTCATTCCTGATGTGCAGTACTTC,CASSFSGVIPDVQYF
TRBJ2-5,NA,NA,TRBV30,TGTGCCTGGAGTGACGGACTTAAAGAGACCCAGTACTTC,CAWSDGLKETQYF
TRBJ1-2,TRBD1,NA,TRBV6-5,TGTGCCAGCAGTCCAGGGACAGGGCCCAATTATGGCTACACCTTC,CASSPGTGPNYGYTF
TRBJ1-2,NA,NA,TRBV5-6,TGTGCCAGCAGCTTGGCCGGAGGGCTCTATGGCTACACCTTC,CASSLAGGLYGYTF
TRBJ1-2,NA,NA,TRBV7-2,TGTGCCAGCAGCTTAGATCGTAGGGGGTCCGGCTACACCTTC,CASSLDRRGSGYTF
TRBJ2-3,TRBD2,NA,TRBV19,TGTGCCAGTAGTATGGGAGGGAGCACAGATACGCAGTATTTT,CASSMGGSTDTQYF
TRBJ1-2,TRBD1,NA,TRBV24-1,TGTGCCACCAGTGAACGGGACAGTAGTGGCTACACCTTC,CATSERDSSGYTF